The table lists the clone carrying this TCR beta chain with many counts. Time point indicated: pre-sensitization, week 0. Treatment described: therapeutic diphenylcyclopropenone sensitization with weekly scalp DPC. The data stem from a study of human T cells and chemical hapten exposure. TCRdb re-analysed the RACE reads in MiXCR, keeping a single row per CDR3 protein. The sample has 200,000 to 300,000 distinct CDR3 sequences; approximately 8.6% are singletons. The specimen comprised whole blood, sampled in connection with sensitization to the hapten diphenylcyclopropenone (DPC). The sequence derives from a woman in her thirties or forties with alopecia areata. Some clones in this sample may be carry-over from other donors' samples.

The CDR3 DNA reads TGTGCCAGCAGTTCACAGGGCGGGGCGGATGGCTACACCTTC. It translates to CASSSQGGADGYTF. The chain uses TRBV6-5 and TRBJ1-2; a weak D match, TRBD1 (6 bases). V was clipped by 4 bases and J by 6 bases, with 15 bases between them. CDR1 MNHEY and CDR2 SVGAGI come from the germline V gene. This CDR3 has 14 residues.